These 25 T cell receptor beta chains were all obtained from the same sample, sequenced in a study of shared clonotypes between healthy human individuals. Using immunoSEQ multiplex PCR, the repertoire was profiled, and TCRdb retains in-frame clones only, with some absent. The top ten clones hold more than 1.5% of a sample with around 1.9 million clones, roughly 93% of them seen once. In the naive CD8 group, cells lacked CD45RO and were positively selected for CCR7, so terminally differentiated effector memory CD45RA+ cells were left out. Sequenced material: naive CD8+ T cells from PBMCs. These receptors were taken from a young man in good health. Some clones in this sample may be carry-over from other donors' samples.

This chain connects TRBV19 to TRBJ1-1; D not resolved. Deletions cut 10 bases from V and 0 bases from J, with 18 bases between. The CDR3 covers 15 residues. The germline V gene encodes CDR1 LNHDA and CDR2 SQIVND (reference sequence). In nucleotides, the CDR3 is TGTGCCACCTTTGGAGCCTGGAATTTGAACACTGAAGCTTTCTTT. Translation gives CATFGAWNLNTEAFF.

V gene TRBV30 combines with J gene TRBJ2-1; TRBD2 aligns across 10 bases. Germline CDR1 GTSNPN, CDR2 SVGIG (reference sequence). The CDR3 runs to 14 residues. Germline trimming cut 4 bases from V and 8 bases from J; bases unmatched to any gene: 8. As DNA, the CDR3 is TGTGCCTGGAAGGAGCGGGGGGGGACCGATGAGCAGTTCTTC. Amino acids: CAWKERGGTDEQFF.

This clone was counted only a few times. Other DNA sequences from this sample encode an identical CDR3 as well. CDR3 sequence (DNA): TGTGCCAGCAGGCTAACAGGGAGCAATCAGCCCCAGCATTTT. This encodes CASRLTGSNQPQHF. V usage is TRBV27 and J usage is TRBJ1-5; perhaps TRBD1 as D (6 bases). The CDR3 has 14 amino acids. Deletions cut 6 bases from V and 1 base from J, with 10 bases between. Per the germline V gene, CDR1 is MNHEY and CDR2 is SMNVEV (reference sequence).

The chain joins TRBV27 to TRBJ2-7; D uncertain. CDR1 MNHEY and CDR2 SMNVEV come from the germline V gene (reference sequence). This CDR3 spans 12 amino acids. Trimming pared 10 bases from V and 6 bases from J, leaving 16 bases between. CDR3 in DNA: TGTGCCACCCTCGGTATGGGAAGCGAGCAGTACTTC. Translating gives CATLGMGSEQYF.

This clone was recorded only once. The rearrangement uses TRBV4-2 and TRBJ2-1; 9 bases are shared with TRBD2. Per the germline V gene, CDR1 is LGHNA and CDR2 is YNFKEQ. Trimming at V came to 4 bases and at J to 5 bases, leaving 9 bases not matched to a gene. The CDR3 covers 16 residues. In nucleotides, the CDR3 is TGTGCCAGCAGCCCTCGCCTGGCTAGCGGGAACAATGAGCAGTTCTTC. Protein sequence: CASSPRLASGNNEQFF.

The chain combines TRBV9 with TRBJ2-7; D may correspond to TRBD1 or TRBD2 (6 bases each). V lost 0 bases and J 5 bases, leaving 12 bases between the germline ends. Germline loops: CDR1 SGDLS, CDR2 YYNGEE. This CDR3 is built from 14 residues. CDR3 nucleotide sequence: TGTGCCAGCAGCGTAGTGGGGGGCCAGGACGAGCAGTACTTC. Amino acids: CASSVVGGQDEQYF.

In this sample, this clone turned up once. The V call is TRBV7-8, the J call TRBJ2-7; no clear D. Germline V CDR1 and CDR2: SGHVS, FQNEAQ. CDR3 length: 14 amino acids. Deletions cut 1 base from V and 4 bases from J, with 11 bases between. The DNA of the CDR3 is TGTGCCAGCAGCTTAGGAAGCCCAAGGTACGAGCAGTACTTC. This codes for CASSLGSPRYEQYF.

V gene TRBV30 combines with J gene TRBJ2-7; possibly TRBD1 for D (6 bases). The V end was cut by 2 bases, the J end by 2 bases, with 16 bases between. CDR3 length equals 15 residues. Germline-derived CDR1 and CDR2 are GTSNPN and SVGIG (reference sequence). CDR3 protein: CAWSLWTESPYEQYF. CDR3 nucleotides: TGTGCCTGGAGTCTCTGGACAGAGTCCCCCTACGAGCAGTACTTC.

The genes are TRBV6-1 and TRBJ2-7; the match to TRBD2 covers 7 bases. This CDR3 region has 12 residues. V lost 10 bases to trimming and J lost 2 bases; unmatched junction nucleotides: 5. Germline V lookup: CDR1 MNHNS, CDR2 SASEGT. The CDR3 spells CATLAGAYEQYF. The CDR3 bases are TGTGCCACCTTGGCGGGAGCCTACGAGCAGTACTTC.

CDR3 sequence (DNA): TGTGCCAGCAGCTTATTTAGCGGGTACCTCACAGATACGCAGTATTTT. This codes for CASSLFSGYLTDTQYF. The V call is TRBV7-2, the J call TRBJ2-3; TRBD2 matches 7 bases. Germline CDR1 is SGHTA and CDR2 is FQGNSA. The trim removed 2 bases at V and 2 bases at J, leaving 7 bases unmatched. The CDR3 covers 16 residues.

The chain has TRBV9 and TRBJ1-2, with D uncertain. The CDR3 consists of 15 residues. Trimming removed 0 bases from V and 3 bases from J, with 12 bases in between. Per the germline V gene, CDR1 is SGDLS and CDR2 is YYNGEE. The CDR3 DNA reads as TGTGCCAGCAGCGTAGGGAGGTCCGCGGACTATGGCTACACCTTC. Translated, it gives CASSVGRSADYGYTF.

V and J are TRBV7-8 and TRBJ1-1; the D is unclear. V shed 1 base and J shed 0 bases, with 9 bases lying between them. The CDR3 runs 15 residues. The germline gives CDR1 SGHVS, CDR2 FQNEAQ. CDR3 nucleotides: TGTGCCAGCAGCTTAGTAGGACTCCTGAACACTGAAGCTTTCTTT. It specifies CASSLVGLLNTEAFF.

Details on this clone: One end of the junction does not line up with germline, which may come from a read error. The CDR3 protein is CASSWTLDRGPSHEQYF. CDR3 nucleotide sequence: TGCGCCAGCAGCTGGACCCTTGACAGGGGGCCCTCCCACGAGCAGTACTTC. The gene calls are TRBV5-1 and TRBJ2-5; 10 positions match TRBD1. The J call may be wrong; the DNA end is better matched by TRBJ2-7. CDR3 length equals 17 residues. Germline assignment: CDR1 SGHRS and CDR2 YFSETQ.

V gene TRBV10-1 combines with J gene TRBJ1-1; TRBD1 matches 7 bases. The CDR3 contains 16 residues. Trimming removed 3 bases from V and 4 bases from J; junction bases left unmatched: 11. The germline V gene has CDR1 WNHNN and CDR2 SYGVQD (reference sequence). The CDR3 bases are TGCGCCAGCAGTGAAACGGACAGGCCTCAGGGCACTGAAGCTTTCTTT. It encodes CASSETDRPQGTEAFF.

This sequence joins TRBV29-1 and TRBJ2-5, with no clear D. Germline V lookup: CDR1 SQVTM, CDR2 ANQGSEA. The CDR3 runs 15 residues. V was pared by 1 base and J by 4 bases, with 16 bases between. CDR3 sequence (DNA): TGCAGCGTTGAAGGCAACGAACTATGGGGAGAGACCCAGTACTTC. This translates into CSVEGNELWGETQYF. Based on the CDR3 plus reference TRBV29-1 and TRBJ2-5, the full variable domain is SAVISQKPSRDICQRGTSLTIQCQVDSQVTMMFWYRQQPGQSLTLIATANQGSEATYESGFVIDKFPISRPNLTFSTLTVSNMSPEDSSIYLCSVEGNELWGETQYFGPGTRLLVL.

V and J are TRBV2 and TRBJ2-5; no clear D gene. The germline V and J ends were trimmed by 1 base and 1 base, with 16 bases remaining between them. The CDR3 is 17 residues long. The V gene's germline CDR1 is SNHLY and CDR2 FYNNEI. The DNA for the CDR3 is TGTGCCAGCAGTGAAGACGTTCGTTCGCCAGGCCAAGAGACCCAGTACTTC. Protein product: CASSEDVRSPGQETQYF.

CDR3 nucleotides: TGTGCCAGCAGGGATCGGGGGGACTTCTCCTACGAGCAGTACTTC. This translates into CASRDRGDFSYEQYF. The chain couples TRBV5-4 to TRBJ2-7, with 7 positions matching TRBD2. The germline CDR1 and CDR2 sequences are SGHNT and YYREEE (reference sequence). CDR3 length: 15 residues. With 5 bases clipped from V and 0 bases from J, the junction kept 8 bases outside the gene matches.

CDR3 DNA: TGTGCCATCAGTGAGTCGACGGTCTACGAGCAGTACTTC. Its protein product is CAISESTVYEQYF. The chain couples TRBV10-3 to TRBJ2-7; D unresolved. CDR1 is ENHRY, CDR2 SYGVKD, per germline. With 0 bases removed from V and 3 bases from J, the gap between germline ends came to 6 bases. CDR3 length: 13 residues.

The gene calls are TRBV7-9 and TRBJ2-1; no reliable D call. The V gene's germline CDR1 is SEHNR and CDR2 FQNEAQ (reference sequence). V was shortened by 3 bases and J by 2 bases, with 14 bases between the two germline ends. The CDR3 has 16 residues. CDR3 nucleotide sequence: TGTGCCAGCAGCTTTAAGTCGGTCTCAACCTACAATGAGCAGTTCTTC. It codes for CASSFKSVSTYNEQFF.

CDR3 bases: TGCGCCAGCAGCCCGGACACGGGGGGTACTGAAGCTTTCTTT. Residues: CASSPDTGGTEAFF. The chain uses TRBV5-1 and TRBJ1-1, with TRBD1 as a possible D gene (5 bases). V shed 4 bases and J shed 5 bases, with 15 bases lying between them. This CDR3 has 14 residues. Per the germline V gene, CDR1 is SGHRS and CDR2 is YFSETQ. Together with reference TRBV5-1 and TRBJ1-1, the CDR3 gives the full variable domain: KAGVTQTPRYLIKTRGQQVTLSCSPISGHRSVSWYQQTPGQGLQFLFEYFSETQRNKGNFPGRFSGRQFSNSRSEMNVSTLELGDSALYLCASSPDTGGTEAFFGQGTRLTVV.

The chain uses TRBV9 and TRBJ1-4; D call uncertain. CDR3 length: 16 residues. The V and J ends lost 0 bases and 4 bases respectively, with 13 bases between them. Germline V gene sequence: CDR1 SGDLS, CDR2 YYNGEE. The CDR3 nucleotides read TGTGCCAGCAGCGTAGATCCCCGGGCAGGTAATGAAAAACTGTTTTTT. Translation: CASSVDPRAGNEKLFF.

This clone was detected only once. The CDR3 loop reads CASSLFGTSGRAGPQYF. The CDR3 bases are TGTGCCAGCAGCTTATTTGGGACTAGCGGGAGGGCCGGTCCCCAGTACTTC. The V call is TRBV13, the J call TRBJ2-7, with 16 bases fitting TRBD2. The CDR3 covers 17 residues. The V segment lost 2 bases and the J segment 10 bases; nucleotides outside the gene matches: 11. CDR1 is PRHDT, CDR2 FYEKMQ, per germline (reference sequence). Combining the CDR3 with reference TRBV13 and TRBJ2-7 gives the whole variable domain AAGVIQSPRHLIKEKRETATLKCYPIPRHDTVYWYQQGPGQDPQFLISFYEKMQSDKGSIPDRFSAQQFSDYHSELNMSSLELGDSALYFCASSLFGTSGRAGPQYFGPGTRLTVT.

This clone was observed a few times. The chain recombines TRBV4-1 with TRBJ1-5; D is perhaps TRBD1 (6 bases). V lost 4 bases and J 7 bases, leaving 20 bases between the germline ends. This CDR3 contains 16 residues. The V gene's germline CDR1 is MGHRA and CDR2 YSYEKL. CDR3 loop: CASSRLMQGRGQPQHF. CDR3 DNA sequence: TGCGCCAGCAGCCGACTGATGCAGGGAAGGGGGCAGCCCCAGCATTTT.

This rearrangement joins TRBV5-1 to TRBJ2-2; 7 positions agree with TRBD1. In germline, CDR1 is SGHRS, CDR2 YFSETQ. Losses at the gene ends were 4 bases for V and 0 bases for J; bases not matched to a gene: 3. The CDR3 runs to 15 residues. CDR3 sequence reads: CASSIGTANTGELFF. The CDR3 region has the DNA TGCGCCAGCAGCATCGGGACAGCGAACACCGGGGAGCTGTTTTTT.

The genes are TRBV27 and TRBJ1-5, with D uncertain. The CDR3 consists of 12 residues. CDR1 MNHEY and CDR2 SMNVEV come from the germline V gene (reference sequence). V lost 6 bases and J 2 bases, leaving 5 bases between the germline ends. The CDR3 sequence: CASRKGNQPQHF. The CDR3 nucleotides read TGTGCCAGCAGAAAGGGCAATCAGCCCCAGCATTTT.